This T cell receptor (beta chain) was sequenced for a study of Ad26.COV2.S vaccination and SARS-CoV-2 variants (dated by TCRdb to the early 2020s). Background for the entire study: Vaccine-arm donors were drawn from COV1001, a multicentre, randomized, double-blind, placebo-controlled phase I-IIa trial of Ad26.COV2.S in healthy adults. Ad26.COV2.S was administered intramuscularly at 5 x 10^10 or 1 x 10^11 viral particles, either as a single shot or as two shots given 56 days apart. TCRbeta repertoire sequencing was used to assess the specificity and breadth of SARS-CoV-2-reactive T cell receptors after Ad26.COV2.S vaccination. The TCR-sequenced set comprised approximately 32 samples: about 19 Ad26.COV2.S vaccine recipients, 5 placebo recipients and 8 SARS-CoV-2 convalescent individuals. Trial participants were randomized into five groups of five, in which low-dose or high-dose Ad26.COV2.S was given once or twice, or placebo was given on both occasions. Blinding of investigators to trial group allocation was maintained during experiments and outcome assessment.

This clone was detected only a few times. No antigen is known for it. The input lacks base qualities; no much larger clone sits a single base away. The immunoSEQ Assay was the method used to sequence TCRbeta CDR3 regions. After extraction, genomic DNA underwent amplification by bias-controlled multiplex PCR, followed by high-throughput sequencing. On the authors' methods: To quantify the absolute abundance of each unique TCRbeta CDR3 region, sequences were collapsed and filtered. T cell fraction was estimated by normalizing TCRbeta template counts to usable DNA, with usable DNA measured through amplification of reference genes found in all nucleated cells. Repertoire TCRs were annotated as SARS-CoV-2-specific when V gene, CDR3 amino acid sequence and J gene were exactly matched to a known reactive TCR set. The reference SARS-CoV-2 TCR set was derived from MIRA and filtered for enrichment in COVID-19-positive ImmuneCODE repertoires, a step that removed public or cross-reactive TCRs. Using the MIRA antigens, annotated TCRs were further analysed by specific ORF or by position within an ORF. Breadth was defined as the number of annotated unique rearrangements divided by the total number of unique productive rearrangements, and depth was defined as the summed frequency of the annotated unique rearrangements. Two-sided Wilcoxon rank-sum tests were applied when comparing TCR breadth between groups. TCRdb limited this immuneACCESS table to in-frame rearrangements with V and J called. A share of clones is missing; checked studies link under half to unresolved V genes, and the rest is unexplained. The V and J calls and clone size come from that table; D and trimming were worked out from the DNA. The sample includes some 340,000 clones, with roughly 80% observed a single time. The top ten clonotypes cover 2% to 2.5% of the sample.

The research as a whole found: Vaccine and placebo recipients had comparable non-spike TCR breadth, which fits with the vaccine containing only spike. After vaccination, substantial breadth of spike-specific CD8+ and CD4+ T cell responses was reported. The study lacked the statistical power to compare responses across vaccine doses or regimens. The authors noted that the TCR breadth and depth analyses may have underestimated total T cell responses. Spike-specific TCR breadth was higher in Ad26.COV2.S recipients than in placebo recipients (P = 0.0014).

The treatment or condition label on this specimen signifies: some 19 received Ad26.COV2.S at low or high dose, single or two shots; about 5 received placebo; per-sample allocation not given. For vaccine and placebo recipients, the sequenced repertoires came from samples collected on day 63 after the first injection. Cohort 1b enrolled about two dozen adults aged 18-55 years at a single site in Boston, USA, between 29 July and 7 August 2020. Ad26.COV2.S was a replication-incompetent adenovirus type 26 vector expressing a prefusion-stabilized SARS-CoV-2 spike protein from the original Wuhan strain. V is cut by 4 bases and J by 8 bases, and the space between the germline ends is 17 bases. Its CDR3 holds 15 amino acids, cysteine through phenylalanine. The DNA shown is the 45-base CDR3, in frame from base 1. The germline V gene supplies CDR1 KGHSH and CDR2 LQKENI.

The rearranged segments are TRBV18 and TRBJ1-4; matching of 5 bases hints at TRBD1 as the D gene. The sample was peripheral blood, taken in a trial of Ad26.COV2.S vaccine versus placebo. This clonotype was obtained from a person between 18 and 60 years old who received the Ad26.COV2.S COVID-19 vaccine or a placebo. The CDR3 sequence is CASSRYRGTEEKLFF. The DNA reads as follows: TGTGCCAGCTCACGCTATCGGGGGACTGAGGAAAAACTGTTTTTT.